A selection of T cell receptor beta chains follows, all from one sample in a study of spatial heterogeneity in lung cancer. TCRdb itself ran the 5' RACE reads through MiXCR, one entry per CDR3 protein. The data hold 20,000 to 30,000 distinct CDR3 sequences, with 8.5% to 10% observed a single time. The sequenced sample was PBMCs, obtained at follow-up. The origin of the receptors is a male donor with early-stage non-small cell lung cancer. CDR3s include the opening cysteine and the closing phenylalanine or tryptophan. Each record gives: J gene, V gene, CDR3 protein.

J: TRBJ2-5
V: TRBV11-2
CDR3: CASSLRSGVRETQYF

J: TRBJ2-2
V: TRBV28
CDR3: CASSSGLFITGELFF

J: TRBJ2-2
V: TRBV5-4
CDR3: CASSHTGAANTGELFF

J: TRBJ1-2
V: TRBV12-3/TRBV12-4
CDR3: CASRPTGGYGYTF

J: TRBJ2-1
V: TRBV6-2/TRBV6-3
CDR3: CASSYSRYEQFF

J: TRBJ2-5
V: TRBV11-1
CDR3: CASSRTRQETQYF

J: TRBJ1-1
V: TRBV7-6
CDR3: CASSSHLLLQGPGTFEAFF

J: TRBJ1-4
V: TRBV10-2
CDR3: CASSRTATNEKLFF

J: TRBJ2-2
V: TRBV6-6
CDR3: CASSTIVGGAPGELFF

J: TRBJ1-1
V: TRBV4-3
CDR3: CASSRGQGRGTEAFF

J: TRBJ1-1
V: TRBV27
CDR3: CASSLHPDLNTEAFF